Listed here are 20 T cell receptor beta chains from one sample, sequenced in a study of blood T cell repertoires in COVID-19. Sequenced by immunoSEQ multiplex PCR; TCRdb stores in-frame clones only, minus some. The sample holds tens of thousands of clones, 75% to 90% seen once. The sample taken for sequencing was peripheral blood. The receptors originated from a man aged 50 to 60 with acute or convalescent COVID-19.

The J gene is TRBJ2-7, the V gene TRBV6-1; 7 bases line up with TRBD1. V gave up 3 bases and J gave up 4 bases; unmatched junction bases: 9. CDR1 and CDR2 from the germline V gene are MNHNS and SASEGT. CDR3 size: 15 residues. CDR3 DNA: TGTGCCAGCAGTGACCGCTGGGACAGAGCTTACGAGCAGTACTTC. This gives the protein CASSDRWDRAYEQYF.

This chain connects TRBV6-5 to TRBJ1-1; no clear D gene. V lost 6 bases and J lost 1, with 3 bases in between. The CDR3 loop spans 11 amino acids. The germline V gene encodes CDR1 MNHEY and CDR2 SVGAGI. This chain's CDR3 is CASSRNTEAFF. The CDR3 DNA reads as TGTGCCAGCAGCCGGAACACTGAAGCTTTCTTT.

The chain is built from TRBV11-1 and TRBJ2-2; D ambiguous. Germline V gene sequence: CDR1 SGHAT, CDR2 FQDESV (reference sequence). Trimming pared 3 bases from V and 3 bases from J, leaving 8 bases between. This CDR3 comprises 14 residues. CDR3 region: CASSFYTDTGELFF. In nucleotides, the CDR3 is TGTGCCAGCAGCTTTTACACCGACACCGGGGAGCTGTTTTTT.

This chain links TRBV27 with TRBJ2-7; 8 nucleotides line up with TRBD1. V gave up 5 bases and J gave up 3 bases; unmatched junction bases: 9. Germline V gene data show CDR1 as MNHEY and CDR2 as SMNVEV (reference sequence). The CDR3 contains 15 residues. The CDR3 loop is CASSGTRTGRYEQYF. In DNA form, the CDR3 reads TGTGCCAGCAGTGGGACCCGGACAGGGCGCTACGAGCAGTACTTC.

The sample holds a few counts of this clone. The CDR3 coding sequence is TGTGCCAGCAGTGACCCGGGACTCTTCCAAGAGACCCAGTACTTC. As protein: CASSDPGLFQETQYF. The chain combines TRBV25-1 with TRBJ2-5; possibly TRBD2 for D (6 bases). This CDR3 has 15 amino acids. V lost 3 bases to trimming and J lost 1 base, with 12 bases between them. Germline V CDR1 and CDR2: MGHDK, SYGVNS. The complete variable domain, with remaining parts taken from reference TRBV25-1 and TRBJ2-5, reads EADIYQTPRYLVIGTGKKITLECSQTMGHDKMYWYQQDPGMELHLIHYSYGVNSTEKGDLSSESTVSRIRTEHFPLTLESARPSHTSQYLCASSDPGLFQETQYFGPGTRLLVL.

The V and J genes are TRBV18 and TRBJ1-2, with unresolved D. The CDR3 has 16 amino acids. The germline V gene encodes CDR1 KGHSH and CDR2 LQKENI. V lost 3 bases, J lost 6 bases, and 20 bases lay in between. CDR3 DNA sequence: TGTGCCAGCTCACCGGTCCAGGCAAGGGAGTCTGATGGCTACACCTTC. It translates to CASSPVQARESDGYTF.

This CDR3 is CASSVLAGLSYNEQFF. CDR3 DNA sequence: TGTGCCAGCAGCGTGCTAGCGGGCTTATCCTACAATGAGCAGTTCTTC. The chain is built from TRBV9 and TRBJ2-1; 8 bases align to TRBD2. V trimming: 2 bases; J trimming: 1 base; junction bases outside the gene matches: 5. CDR1 is SGDLS, CDR2 YYNGEE, per germline. The length of the CDR3 is 16 residues. The full variable domain, with the rest looked up from reference TRBV9 and TRBJ2-1, is DSGVTQTPKHLITATGQRVTLRCSPRSGDLSVYWYQQSLDQGLQFLIQYYNGEERAKGNILERFSAQQFPDLHSELNLSSLELGDSALYFCASSVLAGLSYNEQFFGPGTRLTVL.

This CDR3 reads CASGGTDYGYTF. DNA for the CDR3: TGCGCCAGCGGCGGGACAGACTATGGCTACACCTTC. This sequence joins TRBV5-1 and TRBJ1-2, with 7 nucleotides matching TRBD1. Germline V lookup: CDR1 SGHRS, CDR2 YFSETQ. The V gene end was trimmed by 7 bases and the J gene end by 3 bases; junction bases not matched to a gene: 3. This CDR3 is 12 amino acids long.

The chain couples TRBV9 to TRBJ2-3; no definite D call. Germline CDR1 and CDR2: SGDLS and YYNGEE. The CDR3 is made up of 13 amino acids. Trimming stripped 2 bases from V and 0 bases from J, with 4 bases between. The CDR3 region is CASSVTSTDTQYF. Written as DNA, the CDR3 is TGTGCCAGCAGCGTTACTAGCACAGATACGCAGTATTTT.

V usage is TRBV10-3 and J usage is TRBJ2-2; 7 nucleotides match TRBD1. Per the germline V gene, CDR1 is ENHRY and CDR2 is SYGVKD. Trimming removed 8 bases from V and 4 bases from J; junction bases left unmatched: 7. The length of the CDR3 is 14 residues. CDR3 sequence (DNA): TGTGCCATCTTTGCAGGGGGTATCACCGGGGAGCTGTTTTTT. It specifies CAIFAGGITGELFF.

This clone has only one observation. The chain uses TRBV7-2 and TRBJ2-5; maybe TRBD2 (5 bases). V dropped 2 bases and J dropped 2 bases, with 12 bases sitting between them. Germline CDR1 and CDR2: SGHTA and FQGNSA. This CDR3 has 15 amino acids. The CDR3 DNA sequence: TGTGCCAGCAGCTTAAATCGGGGAGAACAAGAGACCCAGTACTTC. Amino acids: CASSLNRGEQETQYF. Complete variable domain (other parts from reference TRBV7-2 and TRBJ2-5): GAGVSQSPSNKVTEKGKDVELRCDPISGHTALYWYRQSLGQGLEFLIYFQGNSAPDKSGLPSDRFSAERTGGSVSTLTIQRTQQEDSAVYLCASSLNRGEQETQYFGPGTRLLVL.

J is TRBJ2-1 and V is TRBV7-2, with a tentative D call TRBD2 (6 bases). V was shortened by 1 base and J by 6 bases, with 13 bases between the two germline ends. CDR1 and CDR2 from the germline V gene are SGHTA and FQGNSA. The CDR3 has 15 residues. The CDR3 nucleotides read TGTGCCAGCAGCTTAGAGTCGACTAGTTCCAATGAGCAGTTCTTC. Amino acid sequence: CASSLESTSSNEQFF.

This rearrangement joins TRBV7-3 to TRBJ2-2, with 7 bases fitting TRBD1. V lost 5 bases, J lost 2 bases, and 8 bases stayed unmatched. The CDR3 extends over 16 amino acids. Germline-derived CDR1 and CDR2 are SGHTA and FQGTGA. CDR3 nucleotides: TGTGCCAGCAGCCTCACCGGGACAGAAAACACCGGGGAGCTGTTTTTT. Its protein is CASSLTGTENTGELFF.

The chain employs TRBV10-3 and TRBJ2-7, with TRBD1 as a possible D gene (6 bases). This CDR3 comprises 13 residues. Germline V gene sequence: CDR1 ENHRY, CDR2 SYGVKD. The V end lost 2 bases, the J end lost 4 bases, and 9 bases lay between the germline ends. This chain's CDR3 is CAISETRGYEQYF. The CDR3 coding sequence is TGTGCCATCAGTGAGACCAGGGGTTACGAGCAGTACTTC.

This chain uses TRBV24-1 with TRBJ2-3; 7 bases are a match to TRBD2. Per the germline V gene, CDR1 is KGHDR and CDR2 is SFDVKD. Trimming took 7 bases from V and 8 from J; bases not matched to a gene: 11. CDR3 length: 14 residues. CDR3 in amino acids: CATSRDYLGVTQYF. CDR3 in DNA: TGTGCCACCAGCCGGGACTACCTTGGAGTTACGCAGTATTTT.

The chain joins TRBV7-3 to TRBJ1-2; the D gene is possibly TRBD1 (6 bases). Trimming pared 2 bases from V and 2 bases from J, leaving 12 bases between. The CDR3 is made up of 15 amino acids. The germline V gene has CDR1 SGHTA and CDR2 FQGTGA. The CDR3 loop is CASSLEGGTNYGYTF. For the CDR3, the DNA is TGTGCCAGCAGCTTAGAGGGGGGGACGAACTATGGCTACACCTTC.

The chain joins TRBV9 to TRBJ1-4; the match to TRBD1 covers 8 bases. CDR3 size: 15 residues. The V gene's germline CDR1 is SGDLS and CDR2 YYNGEE. V lost 1 base and J lost 7; bases outside the gene matches: 6. In nucleotides, the CDR3 is TGTGCCAGCAGCGTACAAGGAGACAGGGGTGAAAAACTGTTTTTT. It translates to CASSVQGDRGEKLFF.

This clone was observed a single time. The genes are TRBV19 and TRBJ2-1; D might be TRBD1 (5 bases). Germline CDR1 reads LNHDA; CDR2 reads SQIVND (reference sequence). Between the trimmed V and J ends, which lost 5 bases and 8 bases, there was a span of 13 bases. This CDR3 has 13 residues. CDR3 region: CASSPQGVDEQFF. The CDR3 DNA follows: TGTGCCAGTAGTCCCCAGGGTGTTGATGAGCAGTTCTTC.

V and J are TRBV5-1 and TRBJ2-3; TRBD1 is a possible D gene (5 bases). Trimming removed 0 bases at V and 2 bases at J, with 13 bases between. Germline CDR1 reads SGHRS; CDR2 reads YFSETQ. The CDR3 is 16 residues long. This CDR3 reads CASSLVGATDTDTQYF. CDR3 coding DNA: TGCGCCAGCAGCTTGGTTGGGGCCACCGACACAGATACGCAGTATTTT.

This sequence joins TRBV19 and TRBJ2-1; 7 nucleotides match TRBD2. The germline V gene has CDR1 LNHDA and CDR2 SQIVND (reference sequence). CDR3 size: 15 residues. With V trimmed by 1 base and J by 7 bases, 7 bases remained unmatched. In DNA, the CDR3 is TGTGCCAGTAGTATAGCGGGAGGCTTTGGAAATGAGCAGTTCTTC. Encoded protein: CASSIAGGFGNEQFF.